The rows below give T cell receptor beta chains drawn from one sample of a study of T cells in pancreatic ductal adenocarcinoma. The assay was immunoSEQ multiplex PCR, and TCRdb's table has in-frame clones only and misses some. The sample records roughly 100,000 clones, 90% to 95% being singletons. Input material: PBMCs. The receptors derive from a human donor with pancreatic ductal adenocarcinoma. Both conserved end residues are part of each CDR3.

v_gene	j_gene	CDR3aa
TRBV6-6	TRBJ2-5	CASTRILAGRETQYF
TRBV5-1	TRBJ2-1	CASSSGRGSYNEQFF
TRBV28	TRBJ1-2	CASSLPLLGTAYTF
TRBV6-5	TRBJ2-7	CASSLRGDGGNEQYF
TRBV10-2	TRBJ1-1	CASRGQPDTEAFF
TRBV7-2	TRBJ2-1	CASSWTSGIYNEQFF
TRBV2	TRBJ2-7	CASSAPLRGYEQYF
TRBV10-3	TRBJ2-1	CAIAGLAGGDSYNEQFF
TRBV19	TRBJ2-5	CASSAGETQYF
TRBV9	TRBJ1-4	CASSGLGEGGEKLFF
TRBV6-1	TRBJ2-5	CASSPRGAETQYF
TRBV18	TRBJ2-5	CASSPVAGGSGETQYF
TRBV7-6	TRBJ2-1	CASSLSNRGQFF
TRBV5-4	TRBJ1-1	CASSLTLGTEAFF
TRBV29-1	TRBJ2-2	CSARILGGTSGISGELFF
TRBV29-1	TRBJ2-6	CSATGGSGANVLTF
TRBV7-9	TRBJ1-1	CASIKTGVDAEAFF
TRBV7-9	TRBJ1-4	CASSLSMTGEKLFF
TRBV5-4	TRBJ2-3	CASGLAGGVTDTQYF
TRBV2	TRBJ1-1	CASTLGLTGETEAFF
TRBV2	TRBJ2-7	CASSEIIGGPGEQYF
TRBV12-5	TRBJ2-7	CASGQRTGGPYEQYF
TRBV28	TRBJ2-3	CASSTGGADTQYF
TRBV7-8	TRBJ1-4	CASSRYRVTNEKLFF
TRBV27	TRBJ2-7	CASKRLAGEYEQYF
TRBV19	TRBJ1-1	CASSIQQGAGEAFF
TRBV5-1	TRBJ1-3	CASSTGTNLGNTIYF
TRBV27	TRBJ2-7	CASRGIAGEGLSSYEQYF
TRBV7-3	TRBJ2-3	CASSSQSSRADTQYF
TRBV5-6	TRBJ2-5	CASSFGSQETQYF
TRBV19	TRBJ2-2	CASRPTGNPGELFF
TRBV18	TRBJ1-4	CASSRSTGEKLFF
TRBV18	TRBJ2-1	CASSPYGGSSYNEQFF
TRBV5-4	TRBJ2-7	CASSSAYEQYF
TRBV2	TRBJ1-5	CASSTGRVNQPQHF
TRBV7-2	TRBJ2-2	CASSLGDRAIGELFF
TRBV6-5	TRBJ2-5	CASSYSEAPGQETQYF
TRBV9	TRBJ2-1	CASSSSGIYNEQFF
TRBV10-3	TRBJ1-5	CAIARELGTNQPQHF